The next 26 T cell receptor beta chains were all read from a single sample in a study of vaccination effects on CD4 cells after COVID-19. These TCRs' antigens remain unknown. Produced via immunoSEQ multiplex PCR; TCRdb's table is partial and in-frame only. The sample has 84,000 or so clones; about three quarters are singletons. Within the ViraFEST assay, antigen-specific CD4+ T cells underwent expansion with viral peptide pools prior to sequencing. Following culture for roughly 10 days, CD4+ T cells were isolated. Participants got two doses of BNT162b2 or mRNA-1273 vaccine. Here the sequenced sample was CD4+ T cells from PBMCs cultured with HCoV-OC43 spike peptides, taken after COVID-19 vaccination. Subset denoted: HCoV-OC43 spike overlapping peptide pool stimulation. The source of these receptors is a human donor who received a COVID-19 vaccine.

J is TRBJ2-5 and V is TRBV6-1; TRBD2 might be the D (5 bases). Germline CDR1 and CDR2: MNHNS and SASEGT. V was pared by 1 base and J by 5 bases, with 11 bases between. CDR3 length: 14 residues. In DNA, the CDR3 is TGTGCCAGCAGTGAAGGTCGAGGGTGGGAGACCCAGTACTTC. It is translated as CASSEGRGWETQYF.

In its sample, this clone was seen once. CDR3 sequence reads: CASSSSATTPPRQFF. CDR3 sequence (DNA): TGTGCCAGCAGTTCATCGGCCACCACCCCCCCAAGGCAGTTCTTC. The chain is built from TRBV6-2 or TRBV6-3 and TRBJ2-1; unclear D gene. The CDR3 extends over 15 amino acids. V lost 4 bases and J 12 bases, leaving 22 bases between the germline ends. Germline V CDR1 and CDR2: MNHEY, SVGEGT.

This sequence joins TRBV18 and TRBJ2-7; D is unclear. The germline gives CDR1 KGHSH, CDR2 LQKENI. The ends were cut back, 4 bases at V and 3 bases at J, with 10 bases in the middle. The CDR3 runs to 13 residues. CDR3 loop: CASSLGSNYEQYV. The CDR3 DNA is TGTGCCAGCTCACTGGGATCTAACTACGAGCAGTACGTC.

V and J are TRBV6-5 and TRBJ1-5; D is uncertain. V was pared by 6 bases and J by 2 bases, with 11 bases between. Germline CDR1 is MNHEY and CDR2 is SVGAGI. The CDR3 loop spans 14 amino acids. CDR3 amino acids: CASREGTGNQPQHF. In DNA, the CDR3 is TGTGCCAGCAGGGAGGGTACGGGCAATCAGCCCCAGCATTTT.

This chain connects TRBV20-1 to TRBJ2-5; the D is unclear. The CDR3 extends over 13 amino acids. Germline lookup yields CDR1 DFQATT and CDR2 SNEGSKA (reference sequence). The V end was cut by 3 bases, the J end by 3 bases, with 11 bases between. CDR3 sequence reads: CSASKIEEETQYF. The CDR3 region has the DNA TGCAGTGCTAGTAAGATCGAGGAAGAGACCCAGTACTTC.

The chain has TRBV6-6 and TRBJ1-1; maybe TRBD1 (5 bases). Germline lookup yields CDR1 MNHNY and CDR2 SVGAGI (reference sequence). The CDR3 length is 10 residues. Trimming stripped 8 bases from V and 13 bases from J, with 14 bases between. The CDR3 bases are TGTGCCAGCGGACAATTTTGCGATTTCTTT. It specifies CASGQFCDFF.

The gene calls are TRBV28 and TRBJ1-5, with D unresolved. Germline CDR1 reads MDHEN; CDR2 reads SYDVKM. V lost 2 bases, J lost 8 bases, and 10 bases lay in between. This CDR3 comprises 13 residues. This CDR3 is CASSLIRREPQHF. DNA of the CDR3: TGTGCCAGCAGTTTAATCAGACGCGAGCCCCAGCATTTT. The complete variable domain, with remaining parts taken from reference TRBV28 and TRBJ1-5, reads DVKVTQSSRYLVKRTGEKVFLECVQDMDHENMFWYRQDPGLGLRLIYFSYDVKMKEKGDIPEGYSVSREKKERFSLILESASTNQTSMYLCASSLIRREPQHFGDGTRLSIL.

The CDR3 DNA sequence: TGTGCCAGCACAGAGGGCCTGGCGAAGAGGAAGACCGGGGAGCTGTTTTTT. As protein: CASTEGLAKRKTGELFF. V is TRBV28 and J is TRBJ2-2; tentative D call: TRBD2 (5 bases). With 7 bases removed from V and 5 bases from J, the gap between germline ends came to 23 bases. The CDR3 has 17 amino acids. The germline V gene encodes CDR1 MDHEN and CDR2 SYDVKM.

The J gene is TRBJ2-5, the V gene TRBV2, with D possibly being TRBD1 or TRBD2 (5 bases each). The CDR3 contains 14 residues. The germline V gene has CDR1 SNHLY and CDR2 FYNNEI. Trimming left V 7 bases short and J 0 bases short, with 12 bases between. As DNA, the CDR3 is TGTGCCAGCACCTACGGGACGAACCAAGAGACCCAGTACTTC. Translated: CASTYGTNQETQYF.

This clone has just a few counts. V is TRBV30 and J is TRBJ2-7; D is ambiguous. V shed 4 bases and J shed 2 bases, with 15 bases lying between them. This CDR3 region has 14 residues. Germline loops: CDR1 GTSNPN, CDR2 SVGIG (reference sequence). CDR3 in amino acids: CAWTRYTAAYEQYV. The DNA for the CDR3 is TGTGCCTGGACTCGTTATACAGCCGCCTACGAGCAGTACGTC.

This chain uses TRBV5-1 with TRBJ2-5, with TRBD2 identical over 11 bases. V lost 0 bases, J lost 5 bases, and 9 bases stayed unmatched. The germline CDR1 and CDR2 sequences are SGHRS and YFSETQ. This CDR3 is built from 17 residues. CDR3 DNA sequence: TGCGCCAGCAGCTTGGCGAGTAGCGGGGGGGTTTTGGAGACCCAGTACTTC. Its translation is CASSLASSGGVLETQYF.

The V and J genes are TRBV30 and TRBJ2-1; D is unclear. V lost 0 bases to trimming and J lost 6 bases, with 12 bases between them. Germline V CDR1 and CDR2: GTSNPN, SVGIG (reference sequence). The length of the CDR3 is 14 residues. Here the CDR3 reads CAWSVRVAINEQFF. The DNA of the CDR3 is TGTGCCTGGAGTGTACGGGTAGCAATCAATGAGCAGTTCTTC.

The chain recombines TRBV7-2 with TRBJ2-5, with 7 bases fitting TRBD2. The CDR3 has 15 amino acids. The V gene's germline CDR1 is SGHTA and CDR2 FQGNSA. The trim removed 1 base at V and 4 bases at J, leaving 6 bases unmatched. CDR3 coding DNA: TGTGCCAGCAGCTTAGAACGGGGGGTGGGAGAGACCCAGTACTTC. It encodes CASSLERGVGETQYF.

The chain uses TRBV9 and TRBJ1-4; tentatively, D is TRBD1 (6 bases). CDR1 is SGDLS and CDR2 is YYNGEE in the germline V gene. CDR3 size: 15 residues. Trimming removed 5 bases at V and 8 bases at J, with 19 bases between. The CDR3 region is CASSGRGVVGEKLFF. The CDR3 nucleotides are TGTGCCAGCAGTGGCAGGGGTGTTGTAGGAGAAAAACTGTTTTTT.

The V call is TRBV5-6, the J call TRBJ1-6; 9 bases map to TRBD1. Germline lookup yields CDR1 SGHDT and CDR2 YYEEEE. V trimming: 3 bases; J trimming: 5 bases; junction bases outside the gene matches: 0. The CDR3 runs to 14 residues. Here the CDR3 reads CASSWDRDNSPLHF. CDR3 DNA: TGTGCCAGCAGCTGGGACAGGGATAATTCACCCCTCCACTTT.

In nucleotides, the CDR3 is TGTGCCAGCAGTTACTCAGGTTTTCAGCCCCAGCATTTT. Amino acids: CASSYSGFQPQHF. The chain employs TRBV6-6 and TRBJ1-5; D gene unclear. The germline V and J ends were trimmed by 0 bases and 6 bases, with 6 bases remaining between them. The CDR3 totals 13 residues. CDR1 is MNHNY and CDR2 is SVGAGI in the germline V gene (reference sequence).

A few counts support this clone. The rearrangement uses TRBV7-2 and TRBJ2-3; unclear D gene. This CDR3 contains 15 residues. V gave up 6 bases and J gave up 0 bases, with 13 bases separating them. Germline assignment: CDR1 SGHTA and CDR2 FQGNSA. CDR3 in DNA: TGTGCCAGCAGTAGAGTGGGATCTAGCACAGATACGCAGTATTTT. Protein product: CASSRVGSSTDTQYF.

The chain combines TRBV2 with TRBJ2-2; D may correspond to TRBD1 or TRBD2 (5 bases each). Germline V lookup: CDR1 SNHLY, CDR2 FYNNEI. The CDR3 has 16 amino acids. Between the trimmed V and J ends, which lost 7 bases and 0 bases, there was a span of 15 bases. CDR3 nucleotides: TGTGCCAGCACGTTTCAGGGAGCGCCGAACACCGGGGAGCTGTTTTTT. This translates into CASTFQGAPNTGELFF. Drawing the rest from reference TRBV2 and TRBJ2-2, the complete variable domain is EPEVTQTPSHQVTQMGQEVILRCVPISNHLYFYWYRQILGQKVEFLVSFYNNEISEKSEIFDDQFSVERPDGSNFTLKIRSTKLEDSAMYFCASTFQGAPNTGELFFGEGSRLTVL.

This clone was counted once. V and J are TRBV4-1 and TRBJ2-6, with 8 nucleotides matching TRBD1. Trimming at V came to 1 base and at J to 0 bases, leaving 5 bases not matched to a gene. The CDR3 consists of 18 residues. Germline values: CDR1 MGHRA, CDR2 YSYEKL. The DNA for the CDR3 is TGCGCCAGCAGCCAAGGAGGACAGGGCTCCTCTGGGGCCAACGTCCTGACTTTC. Translating it yields CASSQGGQGSSGANVLTF.

This clone was detected many times. The chain couples TRBV12-3 or TRBV12-4 to TRBJ2-3; possible D gene TRBD2, 6 bases. This CDR3 has 13 residues. V was cut by 7 bases and J by 3 bases, with 11 bases left in between. CDR3 nucleotides: TGTGCCAGCACCAAAGGGAGGACAGATACGCAGTATTTT. Its translation is CASTKGRTDTQYF.

This clone appeared a few times. The chain recombines TRBV19 with TRBJ2-2; possibly TRBD2 for D (7 bases). Germline CDR1 and CDR2: LNHDA and SQIVND (reference sequence). The V end lost 4 bases, the J end lost 7 bases, and 34 bases lay between the germline ends. CDR3 length: 21 residues. The CDR3 DNA is TGTGCCAGTAGTACCCCCCGGAGGAGGGGGGAGCGGGGCGTCGGCATCGGGGAGCTGTTTTTT. This encodes CASSTPRRRGERGVGIGELFF.

The chain employs TRBV19 and TRBJ2-3; D perhaps matches TRBD1 (6 bases). CDR1 and CDR2 from the germline V gene are LNHDA and SQIVND (reference sequence). This CDR3 is built from 15 residues. V was trimmed by 4 bases and J by 1 base, leaving 12 bases between them. CDR3 DNA: TGTGCCAGTAGTAACCTTGGGGGCGGCACAGATACGCAGTATTTT. Amino acid sequence: CASSNLGGGTDTQYF.

The chain has TRBV28 and TRBJ2-3; D remains ambiguous. From germline, CDR1 is MDHEN and CDR2 SYDVKM. The CDR3 contains 13 residues. In DNA, the CDR3 is TGTGCTACCCGAAAGTCCAGCACAGATACGCAGTATTTT. Its translation: CATRKSSTDTQYF.

V and J are TRBV5-1 and TRBJ1-3, with D tentatively TRBD1 (5 bases). Germline CDR1 SGHRS, CDR2 YFSETQ. The CDR3 is 16 residues long. Trimming pared 0 bases from V and 11 bases from J, leaving 21 bases between. CDR3 DNA: TGCGCCAGCAGCTTGGCCGGAGCAGGGACGGGACGAGCCATATATTTT. It translates to CASSLAGAGTGRAIYF.

The chain combines TRBV28 with TRBJ1-2; the match to TRBD1 covers 10 bases. The CDR3 runs to 14 residues. Germline V gives CDR1 MDHEN, CDR2 SYDVKM. J lost 8 bases, V lost 5 bases, and 8 bases had no gene match. CDR3 amino acids: CASSTIGQGVGYTF. The CDR3 DNA is TGTGCCAGCAGTACAATTGGACAGGGGGTGGGCTACACCTTC.

The gene calls are TRBV6-5 and TRBJ1-4; TRBD1 might be the D (5 bases). The V gene lost 8 bases and the J gene lost 2 bases, with 12 bases spanning the gap. The CDR3 extends over 14 amino acids. The germline V gene encodes CDR1 MNHEY and CDR2 SVGAGI. The CDR3 sequence is CASRRDVTNEKLFF. CDR3 coding DNA: TGTGCCAGCCGCCGGGACGTCACTAATGAAAAACTGTTTTTT.